These 28 T cell receptor beta chains came from one sample sequenced in a study of CD8+CD57+ T cells in acquired aplastic anemia. Genomic DNA acted as the template from which TCR beta VDJ combination and CDR3 sequence profiling were carried out. MiXCR, run by TCRdb on the reads, gives a single entry per CDR3 protein. The sample has 180,000 or so distinct CDR3 sequences, less than 55% seen once; the top ten hold approximately 2.9%. Sequenced: sorted CD4+, CD8+, or CD8+CD57+ T cells (not recorded which) from PBMCs. The receptors were gathered from a human donor in good health.

The chain couples TRBV29-1 to TRBJ2-7, with 8 bases that match TRBD1. CDR1 is SQVTM, CDR2 ANQGSEA, per germline. Trimming took 1 base from V and 3 from J; bases not matched to a gene: 5. The CDR3 extends over 14 amino acids. The CDR3 spells CSVEGTGQNYEQYF. In nucleotides, the CDR3 is TGCAGCGTTGAAGGGACAGGGCAGAACTACGAGCAGTACTTC.

V gene TRBV24-1 combines with J gene TRBJ2-3; TRBD1 matches 9 bases. The CDR3 sequence is 16 residues long. J lost 3 bases, V lost 8 bases, and 11 bases had no gene match. CDR1 is KGHDR and CDR2 is SFDVKD in the germline V gene. The CDR3 nucleotides are TGTGCCACCAAGCAACCGGGACAGGGTAGAACAGATACGCAGTATTTT. Translated: CATKQPGQGRTDTQYF.

The chain recombines TRBV11-1 with TRBJ2-2, with 8 nucleotides matching TRBD1. This CDR3 is 15 amino acids long. Germline CDR1 is SGHAT and CDR2 is FQDESV (reference sequence). The V and J ends lost 6 bases and 1 base, in that order; junction bases with no gene match: 4. The chain's CDR3 is CASRGGQVNTGELFF. Written as DNA, the CDR3 is TGTGCCAGCAGGGGGGGACAGGTGAACACCGGGGAGCTGTTTTTT.

The chain uses TRBV12-3 or TRBV12-4 and TRBJ2-5; D is possibly TRBD2 (5 bases). The CDR3 has 13 residues. The V gene lost 5 bases and the J gene lost 5 bases, with 12 bases spanning the gap. The CDR3 DNA is TGTGCCAGCAGTCCGTGGAGGAGCGAGACCCAGTACTTC. The encoded protein is CASSPWRSETQYF.

In this sample, this clonotype turned up many times. The J gene is TRBJ2-7, the V gene TRBV6-1, with a weak D call TRBD1 (9 bases). The CDR3 spans 15 residues. Germline assignment: CDR1 MNHNS and CDR2 SASEGT. Trimming took off 6 bases at V and 2 bases at J, with 17 bases between the two ends. The chain's CDR3 is CASSPGGTGTYEQYF. In DNA, the CDR3 is TGTGCCAGCAGCCCGGGGGGGACAGGGACCTACGAGCAGTACTTC.

This clonotype was picked up many times. This chain joins TRBV7-2 and TRBJ2-2, with D perhaps TRBD1 or TRBD2 (6 bases each). From germline, CDR1 is SGHTA and CDR2 FQGNSA. V was cut by 9 bases and J by 1 base, with 12 bases left in between. The CDR3 runs 14 residues. The CDR3 bases are TGTGCCAGTCGGAGGGGGTTGAACACCGGGGAGCTGTTTTTT. It is translated as CASRRGLNTGELFF.

The chain couples TRBV5-6 to TRBJ2-5; TRBD2 matches 8 bases. This CDR3 region has 15 residues. Germline V lookup: CDR1 SGHDT, CDR2 YYEEEE. Germline trimming cut 0 bases from V and 5 bases from J; bases unmatched to any gene: 6. This CDR3 is CASSLAGGPLETQYF. CDR3 DNA sequence: TGTGCCAGCAGCTTGGCGGGAGGGCCCTTGGAGACCCAGTACTTC.

The rearrangement joins TRBV28 to TRBJ2-7; weak D call: TRBD2 (5 bases). CDR1 and CDR2 from the germline V gene are MDHEN and SYDVKM. Trimming stripped 7 bases from V and 3 bases from J, with 13 bases between. The CDR3 contains 13 residues. The CDR3 DNA follows: TGTGCCAGCATGCCCGGGGAGCTCTACGAGCAGTACTTC. Protein product: CASMPGELYEQYF.

The chain uses TRBV18 and TRBJ2-7, with no clear D. The V end was cut by 2 bases, the J end by 2 bases, with 16 bases between. The germline V gene encodes CDR1 KGHSH and CDR2 LQKENI. The CDR3 consists of 16 residues. CDR3 DNA sequence: TGTGCCAGCTCACCATGGTCTTCTGAGATACCCTACGAGCAGTACTTC. Amino acid sequence: CASSPWSSEIPYEQYF.

V gene TRBV6-5 combines with J gene TRBJ1-5; possibly TRBD1 for D (6 bases). The CDR3 contains 14 residues. CDR1 and CDR2 from the germline V gene are MNHEY and SVGAGI. V lost 4 bases to trimming and J lost 3 bases, with 10 bases between them. Written as DNA, the CDR3 is TGTGCCAGCAGTTCCCCAGGGGCCAATCAGCCCCAGCATTTT. It encodes CASSSPGANQPQHF.

This chain links TRBV12-3 or TRBV12-4 with TRBJ1-1; D perhaps matches TRBD1 (6 bases). The germline V and J ends were trimmed by 7 bases and 7 bases, with 16 bases remaining between them. The CDR3 loop spans 13 amino acids. Here the CDR3 reads CASTLRGGGEAFF. The CDR3 DNA follows: TGTGCCAGCACCCTAAGAGGGGGAGGTGAAGCTTTCTTT.

Note on this clonotype: A read error may explain this, as a much larger clone is one base away. The rearrangement joins TRBV3-1 to TRBJ2-5; no clear D gene. Germline V gives CDR1 LGHDT, CDR2 YNNKEL (reference sequence). Trimming removed 0 bases at V and 7 bases at J, with 6 bases between. The CDR3 runs 12 residues. The CDR3 loop is CASSQDWRTQYF. The CDR3 coding sequence is TGTGCCAGCAGCCAAGATTGGAGGACCCAGTACTTC.

The chain has TRBV29-1 and TRBJ1-1; possibly TRBD1 for D (6 bases). Trimming stripped 1 base from V and 2 bases from J, with 11 bases between. This CDR3 is built from 14 residues. CDR1 is SQVTM and CDR2 is ANQGSEA in the germline V gene. The CDR3 region is CSVEGGRGNTEAFF. For the CDR3, the DNA is TGCAGCGTTGAAGGTGGCAGGGGAAACACTGAAGCTTTCTTT. Variable domain in full (rest from reference TRBV29-1 and TRBJ1-1): SAVISQKPSRDICQRGTSLTIQCQVDSQVTMMFWYRQQPGQSLTLIATANQGSEATYESGFVIDKFPISRPNLTFSTLTVSNMSPEDSSIYLCSVEGGRGNTEAFFGQGTRLTVV.

This clonotype was observed many times. The V call is TRBV12-3 or TRBV12-4, the J call TRBJ1-5, with 8 bases that match TRBD1. V dropped 6 bases and J dropped 4; count of bases not matched to a gene: 5. The CDR3 length is 14 residues. This CDR3 reads CASSSRTGNQPQHF. The DNA for the CDR3 is TGTGCCAGCAGCTCGAGGACAGGGAATCAGCCCCAGCATTTT.

This clonotype occurred many times. The chain joins TRBV15 to TRBJ1-1; perhaps TRBD1 as D (5 bases). This CDR3 is built from 13 residues. Germline V gives CDR1 LNHNV, CDR2 YYDKDF (reference sequence). V lost 6 bases and J lost 5, with 13 bases in between. The CDR3 nucleotides read TGTGCCACCAGTGGGGGGTTGGGGACTGAAGCTTTCTTT. Protein: CATSGGLGTEAFF.

The V and J genes are TRBV12-3 or TRBV12-4 and TRBJ2-7, with D perhaps given as TRBD1 or TRBD2 (7 bases each). The CDR3 is made up of 15 amino acids. Deletions cut 4 bases from V and 5 bases from J, with 18 bases between. The CDR3 DNA follows: TGTGCCAGCAGTTCCCAGGGGGGGGGTACGGACGAGCAGTACTTC. Protein: CASSSQGGGTDEQYF.

This clonotype was picked up many times. The rearrangement joins TRBV19 to TRBJ1-4; the D gene is possibly TRBD1 (6 bases). The CDR3 is 15 residues long. The germline CDR1 and CDR2 sequences are LNHDA and SQIVND (reference sequence). Trimming shortened V by 3 bases and J by 9 bases, and 17 bases separated the two germline ends. The DNA of the CDR3 is TGTGCCAGTAGTATGAACAATCGACAGGAGAAAAAACTGTTTTTT. Translated: CASSMNNRQEKKLFF.

Of note for this clonotype: The junction does not match germline at one end; this may be a read error. The CDR3 protein is CASSPGQGAEEQCF. DNA for the CDR3: TGTGCCAGCAGCCCGGGACAGGGGGCGGAGGAGCAGTGCTTC. J is TRBJ2-7 and V is TRBV11-3; 12 positions agree with TRBD1. Germline-derived CDR1 and CDR2 are SGHNT and YENEEA. CDR3 length: 14 amino acids.

In this sample, this clonotype turned up once. The chain carries TRBV7-2 and TRBJ2-3; 9 nucleotides match TRBD2. The CDR3 is made up of 11 amino acids. CDR1 and CDR2 (germline): SGHTA, FQGNSA. J gave up 12 bases and V 5 bases, and 3 bases lay outside the gene matches. The DNA for the CDR3 is TGTGCCAGCAGCGTACTAGCGGGCCAGTATTTT. Protein sequence: CASSVLAGQYF.

CDR3 nucleotide sequence: TGTGCCAGCAGCTTAAGGCGGGATACGACTTTATATTTT. Encoded protein: CASSLRRDTTLYF. The gene calls are TRBV7-3 and TRBJ1-3, with no clear D. Germline assignment: CDR1 SGHTA and CDR2 FQGTGA. The CDR3 is 13 residues long. V was trimmed by 1 base and J by 14 bases, leaving 15 bases between them.

The chain recombines TRBV7-2 with TRBJ1-5; D not certain. Between the trimmed V and J ends, which lost 1 base and 0 bases, there was a span of 7 bases. This CDR3 has 15 residues. CDR1 is SGHTA, CDR2 FQGNSA, per germline. The CDR3 sequence is CASSLGPGSNQPQHF. In nucleotides, the CDR3 is TGTGCCAGCAGCTTAGGACCAGGTAGCAATCAGCCCCAGCATTTT.

In regard to this clonotype: This may arise from a read error, as a much more abundant clone is one base away. The J gene is TRBJ1-5, the V gene TRBV13, with D unresolved. Trimming shortened V by 0 bases and J by 4 bases, and 13 bases separated the two germline ends. The germline gives CDR1 PRHDT, CDR2 FYEKMQ (reference sequence). CDR3 size: 16 residues. In DNA, the CDR3 is TGTGCCAGCAGCTTAGGACAGACCACTAGAAATCAGCCCCAGCATTTT. The encoded protein is CASSLGQTTRNQPQHF.

The chain's CDR3 is CASSVDRTDSGNTIYF. The CDR3, as DNA: TGTGCCAGCAGTGTGGATCGAACGGACTCTGGAAACACCATATATTTT. The chain recombines TRBV2 with TRBJ1-3; the D is unclear. V shed 4 bases and J shed 0 bases, with 13 bases lying between them. The CDR3 is 16 residues long. Germline V gene sequence: CDR1 SNHLY, CDR2 FYNNEI.

The rearrangement joins TRBV15 to TRBJ2-1; 7 nucleotides line up with TRBD1. The CDR3 is 12 residues long. Losses at the gene ends were 8 bases for V and 8 bases for J; bases not matched to a gene: 6. Germline V gene sequence: CDR1 LNHNV, CDR2 YYDKDF (reference sequence). The CDR3 region is CATEQGNHEQFF. Here the CDR3 DNA reads TGTGCCACCGAACAGGGGAACCATGAGCAGTTCTTC.

The chain carries TRBV5-1 and TRBJ2-2, with 10 bases lining up with TRBD2. The CDR3 loop spans 16 amino acids. In germline, CDR1 is SGHRS, CDR2 YFSETQ. J gave up 5 bases and V 5 bases, and 9 bases lay outside the gene matches. CDR3 DNA: TGCGCCAGCAGGAAGCTAGCGGGAGAATATACCGGGGAGCTGTTTTTT. Translation gives CASRKLAGEYTGELFF.

The chain couples TRBV7-9 to TRBJ1-5; TRBD1 aligns across 7 bases. This CDR3 comprises 16 residues. The V gene's germline CDR1 is SEHNR and CDR2 FQNEAQ (reference sequence). Germline trimming cut 1 base from V and 0 bases from J; bases unmatched to any gene: 3. CDR3 in amino acids: CASSLEQGSSNQPQHF. The CDR3 DNA reads TGTGCCAGCAGCTTAGAACAGGGGAGTAGCAATCAGCCCCAGCATTTT.

This clonotype was observed at least ten times. J is TRBJ2-3 and V is TRBV10-3; TRBD1 might be the D (6 bases). There are 15 residues in the CDR3. Trimming removed 7 bases from V and 4 bases from J, with 18 bases in between. Germline values: CDR1 ENHRY, CDR2 SYGVKD. The chain's CDR3 is CAIKLGGQGSDTQYF. In nucleotides, the CDR3 is TGTGCCATCAAACTAGGCGGCCAGGGGTCAGATACGCAGTATTTT.

This clonotype has at least ten counts. The V gene is TRBV9, the J gene TRBJ1-5; D ambiguous. Germline loops: CDR1 SGDLS, CDR2 YYNGEE. Between the trimmed V and J ends, which lost 4 bases and 3 bases, there was a span of 14 bases. This CDR3 is 15 amino acids long. CDR3 DNA: TGTGCCAGCAGCACTCCTGAGGGTCTCAATCAGCCCCAGCATTTT. Amino acid sequence: CASSTPEGLNQPQHF. Complete variable domain (other parts from reference TRBV9 and TRBJ1-5): DSGVTQTPKHLITATGQRVTLRCSPRSGDLSVYWYQQSLDQGLQFLIQYYNGEERAKGNILERFSAQQFPDLHSELNLSSLELGDSALYFCASSTPEGLNQPQHFGDGTRLSIL.